This TCR beta chain was documented in a study of cytomegalovirus exposure and HLA in healthy donors. Primers for the PCR totalled 60 Vbeta and 13 Jbeta. This table comes from immunoSEQ multiplex PCR, and its TCRdb copy is limited to in-frame clones, with some not included. The sample contains about 150,000 clones, more than 70% of which appear only once. V lost 7 bases and J lost 5, with 8 bases in between. The CDR3 covers 11 residues. Germline V gives CDR1 MNHEY, CDR2 SVGAGI. Sequencing input: PBMCs. The rearrangement links TRBV6-5 to TRBJ2-5, with TRBD2 as a possible D gene (5 bases). The sequence derives from a man aged 18 to 29 in good health and CMV-seropositive. CDR3 in amino acids: CASNRGETQYF. CDR3 in DNA: TGTGCCAGCAACCGAGGGGAGACCCAGTACTTC.